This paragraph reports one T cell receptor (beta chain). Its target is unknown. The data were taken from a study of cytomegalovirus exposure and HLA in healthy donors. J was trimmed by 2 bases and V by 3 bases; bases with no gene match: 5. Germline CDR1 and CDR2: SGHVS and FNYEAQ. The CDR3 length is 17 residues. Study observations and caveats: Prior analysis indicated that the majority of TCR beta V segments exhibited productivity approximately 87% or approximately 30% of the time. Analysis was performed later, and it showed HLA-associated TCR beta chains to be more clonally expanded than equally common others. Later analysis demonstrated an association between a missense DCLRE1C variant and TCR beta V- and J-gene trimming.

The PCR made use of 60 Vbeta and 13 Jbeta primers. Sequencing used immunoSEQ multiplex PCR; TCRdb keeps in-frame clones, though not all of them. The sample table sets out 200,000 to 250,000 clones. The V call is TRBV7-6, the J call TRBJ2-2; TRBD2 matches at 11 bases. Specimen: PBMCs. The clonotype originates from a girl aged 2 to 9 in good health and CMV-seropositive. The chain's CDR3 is CASSLFSGRGNTGELFF. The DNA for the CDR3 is TGTGCCAGCAGCTTGTTTAGCGGGAGGGGTAACACCGGGGAGCTGTTTTTT.